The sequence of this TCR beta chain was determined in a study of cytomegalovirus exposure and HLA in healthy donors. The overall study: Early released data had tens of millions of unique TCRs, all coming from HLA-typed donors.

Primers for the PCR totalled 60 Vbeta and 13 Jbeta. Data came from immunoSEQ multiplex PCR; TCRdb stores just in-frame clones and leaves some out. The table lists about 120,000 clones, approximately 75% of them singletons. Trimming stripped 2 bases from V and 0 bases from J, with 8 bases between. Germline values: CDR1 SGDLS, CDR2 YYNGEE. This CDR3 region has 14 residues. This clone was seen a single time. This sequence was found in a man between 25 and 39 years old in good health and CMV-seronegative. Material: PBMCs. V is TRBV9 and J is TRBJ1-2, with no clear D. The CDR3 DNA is TGTGCCAGCAGCGTTGGAACAGCTAACTATGGCTACACCTTC. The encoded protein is CASSVGTANYGYTF.